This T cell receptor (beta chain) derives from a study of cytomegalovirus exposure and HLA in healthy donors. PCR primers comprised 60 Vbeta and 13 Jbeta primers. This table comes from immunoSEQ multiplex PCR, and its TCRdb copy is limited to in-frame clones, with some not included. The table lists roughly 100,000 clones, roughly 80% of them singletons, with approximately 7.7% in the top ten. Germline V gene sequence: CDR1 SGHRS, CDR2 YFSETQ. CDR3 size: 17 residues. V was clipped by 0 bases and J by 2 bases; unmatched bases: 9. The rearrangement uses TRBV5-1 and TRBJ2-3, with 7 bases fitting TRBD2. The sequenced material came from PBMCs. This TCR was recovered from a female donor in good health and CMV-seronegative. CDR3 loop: CASSLGPRSGITDTQYF. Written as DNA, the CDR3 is TGCGCCAGCAGCTTGGGGCCTAGAAGCGGGATCACAGATACGCAGTATTTT.